The clone carrying this T cell receptor (beta chain) was counted a few times. Its target is not known. Germline V gene lookup returns CDR1 MNHEY and CDR2 SVGAGI. This CDR3 contains 15 residues. Trimming at V came to 4 bases and at J to 4 bases, leaving 3 bases not matched to a gene. Here immunoSEQ multiplex PCR was the method, and the copy in TCRdb shows in-frame clones only, minus some. In the table there are roughly 52,000 clones, about 90% of which are singletons. The nonmyeloablative bone marrow transplants came from related graft donors, with transient mixed chimerism. This sample was taken from a study of Tregs in tolerant kidney transplant recipients. The study, taken as a whole, reports: For some patients, primers changed over time, blocking nucleotide-level comparison.

Here the sequenced sample was CD8+ T cells from blood (PBMCs), taken 24 months after the transplant. The J gene is TRBJ2-3, the V gene TRBV6-5, with 12 positions matching TRBD2. This sequence was found in a human patient who received a combined kidney and bone marrow transplant. Part of the T cell pool may stem from the graft donor. CDR3 amino acids: CASSLTSGSPDTQYF. Here the CDR3 DNA reads TGTGCCAGCAGTTTGACTAGCGGGAGCCCAGATACGCAGTATTTT.